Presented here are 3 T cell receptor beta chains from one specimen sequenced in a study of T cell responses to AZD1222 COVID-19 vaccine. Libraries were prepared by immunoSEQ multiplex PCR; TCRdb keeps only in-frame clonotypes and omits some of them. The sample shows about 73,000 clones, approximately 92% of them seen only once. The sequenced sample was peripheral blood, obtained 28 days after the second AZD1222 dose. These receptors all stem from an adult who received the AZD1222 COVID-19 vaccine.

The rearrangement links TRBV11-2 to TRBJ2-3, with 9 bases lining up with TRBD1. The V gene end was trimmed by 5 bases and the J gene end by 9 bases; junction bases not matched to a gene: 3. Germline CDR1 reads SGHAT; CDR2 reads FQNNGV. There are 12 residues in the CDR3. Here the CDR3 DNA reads TGTGCCAGCAGCCAGGACAGGGGAACGCAGTATTTT. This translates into CASSQDRGTQYF.

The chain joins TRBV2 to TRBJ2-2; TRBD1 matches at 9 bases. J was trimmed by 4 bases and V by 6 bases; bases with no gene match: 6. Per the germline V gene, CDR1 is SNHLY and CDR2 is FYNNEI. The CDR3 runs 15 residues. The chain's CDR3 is CASSRDRAVTGELFF. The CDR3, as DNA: TGTGCCAGCAGCAGGGACAGGGCGGTCACCGGGGAGCTGTTTTTT.

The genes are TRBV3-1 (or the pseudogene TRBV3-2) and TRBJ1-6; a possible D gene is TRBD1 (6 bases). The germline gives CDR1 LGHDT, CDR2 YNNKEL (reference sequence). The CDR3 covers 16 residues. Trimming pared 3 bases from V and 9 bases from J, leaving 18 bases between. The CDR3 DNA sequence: TGTGCCAGCAGCCATACAGGCGGAGGAGGGGGTTCACCCCTCCACTTT. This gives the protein CASSHTGGGGGSPLHF.